This T cell receptor (beta chain) originates from a study of T-cell reconstitution after alpha-beta-depleted transplantation in children. With 2 bases removed from V and 5 bases from J, the gap between germline ends came to 24 bases. CDR3 length: 19 amino acids. Germline CDR1 reads SGHVS; CDR2 reads FNYEAQ. Of note for this clonotype: Its specificity is unknown.

Overall study results and limits: Newly produced T cells mostly provided counts and TCRbeta diversity after one year, as hyperexpanded clones declined. Surviving recipient T cells and intrathymic progenitors accounted for some patients' high TCRbeta diversity at day 60. It was reported that alpha-beta T cells came from several hundred expanded graft clones (about two months after transplant).

Unique molecular identifiers were used in preparing the TCRbeta library. Using its own MiXCR run on the PCR reads, TCRdb lists one record per CDR3 protein. The profile shows 700,000 to 850,000 distinct CDR3 sequences, 15% to 20% of them singletons. This chain links TRBV7-6 with TRBJ1-4; D may be TRBD1 (5 bases). The sequencing used PBMCs, mostly from graft donor cells, collected 360 days after TCRalphabeta/CD19-depleted stem cell transplant. This TCR derives from a male patient between 10 and 17 years old who had a stem cell transplant for acute lymphoblastic leukemia, so the T cells may come from the graft donor. Written as DNA, the CDR3 is TGTGCCAGCAGCTTACGGGCAGGGTGGGTAAAGAGGGAAAATGAAAAACTGTTTTTT. Translation: CASSLRAGWVKRENEKLFF.